The 18 T cell receptor beta chains below all came from one sample that was sequenced in a study of blood T cell repertoires in COVID-19. Repertoires were generated with immunoSEQ multiplex PCR, while TCRdb's copy carries only in-frame clones and drops some. The sample includes 190,000 or so clones, around nine tenths of them seen just once. Specimen: peripheral blood. All receptors come from a man aged 35-49 years with acute or convalescent COVID-19.

As to this clone: Other DNA sequences within the sample encode an identical CDR3. This chain links TRBV5-1 with TRBJ2-7; 15 nucleotides align to TRBD2. The CDR3 has 15 residues. The trim removed 4 bases at V and 3 bases at J, leaving 2 bases unmatched. The germline V gene has CDR1 SGHRS and CDR2 YFSETQ. The CDR3 nucleotides read TGCGCCAGCAGCCCGGGACTAGCGGGGGGCTACGAGCAGTACTTC. It encodes CASSPGLAGGYEQYF.

CDR3 loop: CASSVGEEGYEQYF. The CDR3 region has the DNA TGTGCCAGCAGCGTAGGGGAGGAGGGCTACGAGCAGTACTTC. The chain is built from TRBV9 and TRBJ2-7, with D tentatively TRBD2 (6 bases). With 0 bases removed from V and 3 bases from J, the gap between germline ends came to 10 bases. Germline loops: CDR1 SGDLS, CDR2 YYNGEE. CDR3 size: 14 residues. The full variable domain, with the rest looked up from reference TRBV9 and TRBJ2-7, is DSGVTQTPKHLITATGQRVTLRCSPRSGDLSVYWYQQSLDQGLQFLIQYYNGEERAKGNILERFSAQQFPDLHSELNLSSLELGDSALYFCASSVGEEGYEQYFGPGTRLTVT.

The CDR3 DNA reads as TGTGCCAGCAGCCAAGGGCTAGCTCTATCCTACGAGCAGTACTTC. Its protein product is CASSQGLALSYEQYF. The chain has TRBV4-2 and TRBJ2-7; D might be TRBD2 (5 bases). The V gene lost 1 base and the J gene lost 1 base, with 11 bases spanning the gap. The CDR3 runs to 15 residues. The V gene's germline CDR1 is LGHNA and CDR2 YNFKEQ.

This chain joins TRBV27 and TRBJ2-3; 11 bases map to TRBD2. Germline V CDR1 and CDR2: MNHEY, SMNVEV (reference sequence). The CDR3 is 19 amino acids. Germline trimming cut 5 bases from V and 3 bases from J; bases unmatched to any gene: 16. DNA for the CDR3: TGTGCCAGCAGTCCCCTGGTAGCGGGGGGGCCGGGAGGGACAGATACGCAGTATTTT. It is translated as CASSPLVAGGPGGTDTQYF.

J is TRBJ2-7 and V is TRBV6-5; no clear D gene. V was trimmed by 0 bases and J by 5 bases, leaving 11 bases between them. This CDR3 comprises 14 residues. Per the germline V gene, CDR1 is MNHEY and CDR2 is SVGAGI. As DNA, the CDR3 is TGTGCCAGCAGTTACTCGCACAGAGATAACGAGCAGTACTTC. It translates to CASSYSHRDNEQYF.

The chain uses TRBV27 and TRBJ1-6; TRBD1 is a possible D gene (6 bases). Germline V CDR1 and CDR2: MNHEY, SMNVEV (reference sequence). V dropped 2 bases and J dropped 7 bases, with 15 bases sitting between them. The CDR3 is 16 amino acids. The CDR3, as DNA: TGTGCCAGCAGTTTAGGGACACAGGGTCTCAATTCACCCCTCCACTTT. It is translated as CASSLGTQGLNSPLHF.

The rearrangement joins TRBV7-9 to TRBJ1-1; 7 nucleotides line up with TRBD1. From germline, CDR1 is SEHNR and CDR2 FQNEAQ (reference sequence). V lost 1 base, J lost 11 bases, and 7 bases stayed unmatched. The CDR3 totals 13 residues. CDR3 in amino acids: CASSLEGGAGAFF. CDR3 DNA: TGTGCCAGCAGCTTAGAAGGGGGCGCAGGGGCTTTCTTT.

The table lists this clone with a few counts. This chain uses TRBV14 with TRBJ1-5; D not certain. Deletions cut 0 bases from V and 4 bases from J, with 13 bases between. CDR3 length: 16 amino acids. Per the germline V gene, CDR1 is SGHDN and CDR2 is FVKESK. CDR3 sequence: CASSQELRCMNQPQHF. Written as DNA, the CDR3 is TGTGCCAGCAGCCAAGAACTTCGCTGCATGAATCAGCCCCAGCATTTT.

The chain joins TRBV7-2 to TRBJ2-1; D gene unclear. Germline CDR1 and CDR2: SGHTA and FQGNSA. Trimming cost V 0 bases and J 9 bases, with 12 bases left between them. The CDR3 extends over 14 amino acids. CDR3 nucleotide sequence: TGTGCCAGCAGCTTAGCTCTAGGTGGCGGTGAGCAGTTCTTC. Protein sequence: CASSLALGGGEQFF.

Comments on this clone: Sequence at one end of the junction differs from germline and may be a read error. For the CDR3, the DNA is TGTGCCAGCAGTGAAAGTAGACAGGGTTTC. The encoded protein is CASSESRQGF. The chain combines TRBV25-1 with TRBJ1-2; 7 nucleotides line up with TRBD1. The CDR3 consists of 10 residues. Germline values: CDR1 MGHDK, CDR2 SYGVNS.

This rearrangement joins TRBV7-9 to TRBJ1-2; D is uncertain. Looked up from germline, CDR1 is SEHNR and CDR2 is FQNEAQ (reference sequence). Trimming removed 7 bases from V and 8 bases from J, with 11 bases in between. The CDR3 extends over 11 amino acids. The CDR3 sequence is CASTPREGYTF. CDR3 in DNA: TGTGCCAGCACCCCCCGGGAAGGCTACACCTTC.

This clone is a singleton in its sample. The chain links TRBV12-3 or TRBV12-4 to TRBJ2-7; tentative D call: TRBD2 (6 bases). The CDR3 has 12 residues. V shed 6 bases and J shed 3 bases, with 9 bases lying between them. CDR3 nucleotides: TGTGCCAGCAGCAAGACTAGCTACGAGCAGTACTTC. Translated: CASSKTSYEQYF.

The rearrangement uses TRBV5-1 and TRBJ2-5; TRBD1 aligns across 8 bases. CDR1 and CDR2 (germline): SGHRS, YFSETQ. The CDR3 is made up of 14 amino acids. Trimming cost V 7 bases and J 3 bases; bases outside gene matches: 8. CDR3 region: CASRWTGNKETQYF. The CDR3 nucleotides are TGCGCCAGCCGGTGGACAGGGAATAAAGAGACCCAGTACTTC. The full variable domain, in which reference TRBV5-1 and TRBJ2-5 provide the parts outside the CDR3, is KAGVTQTPRYLIKTRGQQVTLSCSPISGHRSVSWYQQTPGQGLQFLFEYFSETQRNKGNFPGRFSGRQFSNSRSEMNVSTLELGDSALYLCASRWTGNKETQYFGPGTRLLVL.

The chain joins TRBV5-4 to TRBJ2-3; 10 bases map to TRBD1. Per germline, CDR1 SGHNT and CDR2 YYREEE (reference sequence). The CDR3 extends over 15 amino acids. With V trimmed by 4 bases and J by 3 bases, 5 bases remained unmatched. The chain's CDR3 is CASSNPGQGTDTQYF. CDR3 nucleotides: TGTGCCAGCAGCAACCCGGGACAGGGGACAGATACGCAGTATTTT.

The CDR3 DNA is TGTGCCAGCAGCTTGGTAAGAGCCACTGAAGCTTTCTTT. Its translation: CASSLVRATEAFF. The chain is built from TRBV5-6 and TRBJ1-1; D is ambiguous. The CDR3 is made up of 13 amino acids. The V and J ends lost 0 bases and 4 bases respectively, with 7 bases between them. Germline CDR1 and CDR2: SGHDT and YYEEEE.

V usage is TRBV11-2 and J usage is TRBJ2-5, with TRBD1 matching over 9 bases. Germline V gene sequence: CDR1 SGHAT, CDR2 FQNNGV. The CDR3 has 16 amino acids. J was trimmed by 5 bases and V by 1 base; bases with no gene match: 8. The CDR3 region is CASSLAGQGLEETQYF. In DNA, the CDR3 is TGTGCCAGCAGCTTAGCGGGACAGGGATTAGAGGAGACCCAGTACTTC.

This rearrangement joins TRBV24-1 to TRBJ2-1, with 7 bases fitting TRBD2. The CDR3 is 15 amino acids. V trimming: 5 bases; J trimming: 4 bases; junction bases outside the gene matches: 7. The V gene's germline CDR1 is KGHDR and CDR2 SFDVKD. The CDR3 DNA is TGTGCCACCAGTGGTTCTAGCGGTGGATACAATGAGCAGTTCTTC. This encodes CATSGSSGGYNEQFF.

The chain recombines TRBV19 with TRBJ1-1; D is uncertain. Germline V gene sequence: CDR1 LNHDA, CDR2 SQIVND (reference sequence). The ends were cut back, 9 bases at V and 3 bases at J, with 17 bases in the middle. CDR3 length equals 14 residues. CDR3: CASKLTSWYTEAFF. The CDR3 coding sequence is TGTGCCAGCAAACTGACAAGTTGGTACACTGAAGCTTTCTTT.